What follows describes a single T cell receptor (beta chain). Sequencing used immunoSEQ multiplex PCR; TCRdb keeps in-frame clones, though not all of them. The table records 170,000 or so clones, approximately 83% of them present only once. V was pared by 2 bases and J by 3 bases, with 1 base of the junction left unmatched. The CDR3 runs to 13 residues. The germline gives CDR1 SQVTM, CDR2 ANQGSEA. In Seattle, patients joined the study during active infection and were tracked longitudinally. This sample stems from a study of blood T cell repertoires in COVID-19. The chain joins TRBV29-1 to TRBJ1-5, with 7 bases that match TRBD1. Material for sequencing was peripheral blood. The origin of this receptor is a woman in her thirties or forties with COVID-19, enrolled during active disease. CDR3 DNA: TGCAGCGTTGAAACAGGGGACAATCAGCCCCAGCATTTT. Its protein product is CSVETGDNQPQHF.